Sequencing of this T cell receptor (beta chain) was carried out in a study of cytomegalovirus exposure and HLA in healthy donors. Sequencing was performed with immunoSEQ multiplex PCR; in TCRdb, only in-frame clones are kept and a portion is missing. The profile covers 240,000 or so clones, with around 86% appearing a single time and around 1.2% taken by the ten largest. The CDR3 has 13 residues. The trim removed 5 bases at V and 5 bases at J, leaving 5 bases unmatched. CDR1 and CDR2 from the germline V gene are MNHEY and SVGAGI. The TCR sequence derives from a woman younger than 45 in good health and CMV-seropositive. The sample was PBMCs. This chain joins TRBV6-5 and TRBJ2-7; 8 bases line up with TRBD1. DNA for the CDR3: TGTGCCAGCAGTGAAGACAGGGGTGACGAGCAGTACTTC. Its protein is CASSEDRGDEQYF.